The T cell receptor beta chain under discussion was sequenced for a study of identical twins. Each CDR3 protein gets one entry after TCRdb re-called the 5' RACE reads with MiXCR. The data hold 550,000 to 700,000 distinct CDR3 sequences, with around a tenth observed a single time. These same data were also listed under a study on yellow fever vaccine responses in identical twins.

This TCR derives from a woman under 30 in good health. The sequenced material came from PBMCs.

CDR3 loop: CSARDPTTSAYEQYF. As DNA, the CDR3 is TGCAGTGCTAGAGACCCTACCACATCGGCCTACGAGCAGTACTTC. V is TRBV20-1 and J is TRBJ2-7, with D hard to call. Germline V lookup: CDR1 DFQATT, CDR2 SNEGSKA (reference sequence). The germline V and J ends were trimmed by 0 bases and 2 bases, with 14 bases remaining between them. This CDR3 contains 15 residues.